The rows below give T cell receptor beta chains drawn from one sample of a study of T cells in localized non-small cell lung cancer. Profiled with immunoSEQ multiplex PCR; TCRdb holds only in-frame clones, not every one. Of over 2,000 clones listed, about 30% are singletons. The sequencing used normal lung tissue next to the tumor, collected before any cancer treatment. These TCRs come from a man aged 40 to 70 with stage I lung adenocarcinoma. The CDR3 runs from the conserved cysteine through the conserved F or W. D genes are given only for firm matches. Rows give clone size only sometimes, using once, few, many, or a class for an expanded clone.

>TRBV10-2|few|TRBJ1-2|TRBD1
CASPHLGQGGGYTF
TGCGCCAGCCCCCACCTGGGACAGGGAGGTGGCTACACCTTC
>TRBV11-3|medium-sized|TRBJ2-2|TRBD2
CASRIPGLRTGELFF
TGTGCCAGCAGAATACCGGGACTACGAACCGGGGAGCTGTTTTTT
>TRBV5-1|.|TRBJ2-3|TRBD2
CASSPSSGRTTDTQYF
TGCGCCAGCAGCCCTTCTAGCGGGAGAACCACAGATACGCAGTATTTT
>TRBV9|medium-sized|TRBJ2-3|.
CASSAPRSAADTQYF
TGTGCCAGCAGCGCCCCCCGCTCGGCTGCAGATACGCAGTATTTT
>TRBV19|few|TRBJ2-3|TRBD2
CASTQTSGGYTDTQYF
TGTGCCAGTACCCAGACTAGCGGGGGGTACACAGATACGCAGTATTTT
>TRBV7-2|.|TRBJ1-1|TRBD1
CASSLPTSGRGRDNTEAFF
TGTGCCAGCAGCTTACCAACCTCGGGGAGGGGGCGGGATAACACTGAAGCTTTCTTT
>TRBV19|.|TRBJ2-1|.
CASSKSGLNEQFF
TGTGCCAGTAGTAAATCGGGCCTCAATGAGCAGTTCTTC
>TRBV25-1|large|TRBJ1-1|TRBD1
CASSDSGQGKAEAFF
TGTGCCAGCAGTGACTCGGGACAGGGGAAGGCTGAAGCTTTCTTT
>TRBV9|few|TRBJ1-5|.
CASTAGPNQPQHF
TGTGCCAGCACGGCAGGACCCAATCAGCCCCAGCATTTT
>TRBV9|.|TRBJ1-1|TRBD1
CASRVGQTNTEAFF
TGTGCCAGCAGGGTGGGACAGACGAACACTGAAGCTTTCTTT
>TRBV30|.|TRBJ2-5|.
CAWSGGLKETQYF
TGTGCCTGGAGCGGGGGGCTAAAAGAGACCCAGTACTTC
>TRBV5-1|.|TRBJ1-1|TRBD1
CASSWGDRAADTEAFF
TGCGCCAGCAGCTGGGGCGACAGGGCGGCGGACACTGAAGCTTTCTTT
>TRBV29-1|.|TRBJ1-2|TRBD1
CSVEDPSGRGRPGGYTF
TGCAGCGTTGAAGATCCCTCTGGGAGGGGGCGCCCCGGTGGCTACACCTTC
>TRBV29-1|.|TRBJ1-2|.
CSVDSSRDGYTF
TGCAGCGTCGACTCCTCCAGGGATGGCTACACCTTC
>TRBV19|.|TRBJ2-1|.
CASKLGGSLNEQFF
TGTGCCAGTAAGCTGGGCGGAAGCCTCAATGAGCAGTTCTTC
>TRBV6-8|.|TRBJ1-1|.
CASSPWTGSAFF
TGTGCCAGCAGTCCCTGGACCGGGAGTGCTTTCTTT
>TRBV7-5|.|TRBJ2-3|.
CASSSGLAGGNTDTQYF
TGTGCCAGCAGCTCGGGACTAGCGGGGGGTAACACAGATACGCAGTATTTT
>TRBV19|.|TRBJ2-1|.
CASSIQGRNEQFF
TGTGCCAGTAGTATACAGGGTAGGAATGAGCAGTTCTTC
>TRBV7-2|.|TRBJ1-1|.
CASSRQMNTEAFF
TGTGCCAGCAGTAGACAGATGAACACTGAAGCTTTCTTT
>TRBV28|medium-sized|TRBJ1-2|TRBD1
CASSPLGTGTDGYTF
TGTGCCAGCAGCCCTCTGGGGACAGGGACTGACGGCTACACCTTC
>TRBV9|medium-sized|TRBJ2-2|.
CASSDEADTGELFF
TGTGCCAGCAGCGATGAAGCGGACACCGGGGAGCTGTTTTTT
>TRBV11-3|few|TRBJ2-7|.
CASSLVLGSAPGYEQYF
TGTGCCAGCAGCTTAGTTCTAGGCAGCGCCCCAGGTTACGAGCAGTACTTC
>TRBV18|.|TRBJ1-6|TRBD1
CASSPGTGVDSPLHF
TGTGCCAGCTCACCAGGGACAGGGGTGGACTCACCCCTCCACTTT
>TRBV14|.|TRBJ1-2|TRBD1
CASSPPYLDRAYGYTF
TGTGCCAGCAGCCCCCCGTACCTGGACAGGGCCTATGGCTACACCTTC
>TRBV29-1|once|TRBJ2-3|TRBD1
CSAAGGQGAIGTDTQYF
TGCAGCGCTGCGGGAGGACAGGGGGCGATCGGCACAGATACGCAGTATTTT
>TRBV9|medium-sized|TRBJ1-3|.
CASSDGRSGNTIYF
TGTGCCAGCAGTGACGGACGGTCTGGAAACACCATATATTTT
>TRBV28|.|TRBJ1-4|TRBD1
CASSFWTGELTNEKLFF
TGTGCCAGCAGTTTTTGGACAGGGGAACTAACTAATGAAAAACTGTTTTTT
>TRBV23-1|.|TRBJ2-3|.
CASSQSRMTSQTDTQYF
TGCGCCAGCAGTCAATCGAGAATGACTAGTCAAACAGATACGCAGTATTTT
>TRBV6-8|few|TRBJ2-6|TRBD1
CASSPSRTGGSSGANVLTF
TGTGCCAGCAGCCCTAGTCGGACAGGGGGTAGCTCTGGGGCCAACGTCCTGACTTTC
>TRBV6-8|.|TRBJ1-1|TRBD1
CATHPGQGVFGEAFF
TGTGCCACCCACCCGGGACAGGGGGTGTTTGGTGAAGCTTTCTTT
>TRBV15|few|TRBJ1-2|.
CATSRDHGANYGYTF
TGTGCCACCAGCAGAGATCACGGCGCTAACTATGGCTACACCTTC
>TRBV25-1|.|TRBJ1-4|.
CASSERTGFRDEKLFF
TGTGCCAGCAGTGAGCGCACAGGGTTTCGAGATGAAAAACTGTTTTTT
>TRBV7-5|many|TRBJ2-5|.
CASSLGGGQETQYF
TGTGCCAGCAGCTTGGGAGGGGGGCAAGAGACCCAGTACTTC
>TRBV29-1|once|TRBJ2-7|.
CSVVPDLAYEQYF
TGCAGCGTTGTGCCCGACTTGGCCTACGAGCAGTACTTC
>TRBV6-8|few|TRBJ2-7|TRBD2
CASSRTSGNYEQYF
TGTGCCAGCAGCCGGACTAGCGGAAACTACGAGCAGTACTTC
>TRBV16|.|TRBJ1-3|.
CASSQSRGGNTIYF
TGTGCCAGCAGCCAATCAAGGGGAGGAAACACCATATATTTT
>TRBV29-1|few|TRBJ2-1|TRBD1
CSSGTGEGNEQFF
TGCAGTTCCGGGACAGGGGAGGGCAATGAGCAGTTCTTC
>TRBV4-1|.|TRBJ2-7|.
CASSPFGGGSYSYEQYF
TGCGCCAGCAGCCCATTTGGTGGGGGGTCTTACTCCTACGAGCAGTACTTC
>TRBV28|.|TRBJ1-6|TRBD1
CASSVGDRNSPLHF
TGTGCCAGCAGCGTAGGGGACAGGAATTCACCCCTCCACTTT
>TRBV11-3|.|TRBJ2-1|.
CASNYGDGNNNEQFF
TGTGCCAGCAACTATGGGGACGGCAATAACAATGAGCAGTTCTTC
>TRBV23-1|medium-sized|TRBJ1-4|TRBD1
CASRNFGTGEKLFF
TGCGCCAGCAGGAACTTCGGGACAGGTGAAAAACTGTTTTTT
>TRBV11-3|medium-sized|TRBJ2-5|TRBD1
CASSLHRGLETQYF
TGTGCCAGCAGCTTACACAGGGGCCTGGAGACCCAGTACTTC
>TRBV10-3|.|TRBJ2-2|.
CAISEPRAPGTGELFF
TGTGCCATCAGTGAGCCTCGGGCCCCGGGGACCGGGGAGCTGTTTTTT
>TRBV2|medium-sized|TRBJ2-2|TRBD2
CASSLTSVSNTGELFF
TGTGCCAGCAGCTTGACTAGCGTCTCGAACACCGGGGAGCTGTTTTTT
>TRBV5-1|.|TRBJ1-1|TRBD1
CASSLGTGLLAEAFF
TGCGCCAGCAGCCTAGGGACAGGCCTTCTGGCTGAAGCTTTCTTT
>TRBV29-1|.|TRBJ2-7|.
CSASGGGSSYEQYF
TGCAGCGCATCAGGGGGAGGAAGCTCCTACGAGCAGTACTTC
>TRBV19|.|TRBJ2-5|TRBD1
CASSLGQGGIETQYF
TGTGCCAGTAGCCTTGGACAGGGGGGGATCGAGACCCAGTACTTC
>TRBV7-6|few|TRBJ1-1|.
CASSLFDYKAEAFF
TGTGCCAGCAGCTTGTTCGACTATAAGGCTGAAGCTTTCTTT